Listed below are T cell receptor beta chains from one sample, sequenced in a study of cytomegalovirus exposure and HLA in healthy donors. Generated by immunoSEQ multiplex PCR, the TCRdb table keeps only in-frame clones and is missing some. Among some 38,000 clones, 85% to 95% were seen once, and the ten largest hold about 3.1%. Sequencing input: PBMCs. The receptor set was obtained from a man aged 18 to 30 in good health and CMV-seronegative. Both conserved end residues are part of each CDR3. The D gene is left open where the match is weak. Expanded clones get a size class; other rows say once, few or many, or leave the size out.

clone size,J gene,D gene,V gene,CDR3 DNA,CDR3 protein
NA,TRBJ1-2,NA,TRBV28,TGTGCCAGCAGTGCCCCCAGGGGCTTCTCTAACTATGGCTACACCTTC,CASSAPRGFSNYGYTF
few,TRBJ2-2,NA,TRBV6-4,TGTGCCAGCAGTGACTCTGACAGGAGCCCCGGGGAGCTGTTTTTT,CASSDSDRSPGELFF
NA,TRBJ2-1,NA,TRBV5-1,TGCGCCAGCAGCTCGTACAATGAGCAGTTCTTC,CASSSYNEQFF
NA,TRBJ2-3,TRBD2,TRBV18,TGTGCCAGCTCACTCGTAGCGGGGGCTAGCACAGATACGCAGTATTTT,CASSLVAGASTDTQYF
NA,TRBJ1-6,NA,TRBV7-6,TGTGCCAGCAGCTTAGCGGGGGCAGGGTCCACTTCACCCCTCCACTTT,CASSLAGAGSTSPLHF
NA,TRBJ2-3,TRBD2,TRBV30,TGTGCCTGGAGTACTAGCGGGGGCCGGGGTACGCAGTATTTT,CAWSTSGGRGTQYF
NA,TRBJ2-1,NA,TRBV7-9,TGTGCCAGCAGCTTGGTAACTACGGAGAGTGAGCAGTTCTTC,CASSLVTTESEQFF
NA,TRBJ2-3,NA,TRBV9,TGTGCCAGCAGCGTAGTAGCGGAAAGCACAGATACGCAGTATTTT,CASSVVAESTDTQYF
NA,TRBJ2-2,TRBD1,TRBV11-2,TGTGCCAGCAGCTTAGTCTCAATCCAGGGGGCGTTGAGCACCGGGGAGCTGTTTTTT,CASSLVSIQGALSTGELFF
NA,TRBJ2-7,NA,TRBV6-1,TGTGCCAGCAGTGAAATGCACAGCGGCCCCATCTACGAGCAGTACTTC,CASSEMHSGPIYEQYF
NA,TRBJ1-4,TRBD1,TRBV2,TGTGCCAGCAGTGATGGGACAGAAGTGAAAAAACTGTTTTTT,CASSDGTEVKKLFF
NA,TRBJ2-5,TRBD1,TRBV6-5,TGTGCCAGCAGTTATCAACAGGGGCAAGAGACCCAGTACTTC,CASSYQQGQETQYF
NA,TRBJ1-1,NA,TRBV6-5,TGTGCCAGCAGTAAACGGACACAAATGAACACTGAAGCTTTCTTT,CASSKRTQMNTEAFF
NA,TRBJ1-1,NA,TRBV18,TGTGCCAGCTCACCACCGCAGGGCCAGAACACTGAAGCTTTCTTT,CASSPPQGQNTEAFF
NA,TRBJ1-3,NA,TRBV5-4,TGTGCCAGCAGCTTGGGCGGCAGCCTCTCTGGAAACACCATATATTTT,CASSLGGSLSGNTIYF
few,TRBJ2-5,TRBD2,TRBV12-5,TGTGCTAGTGGTTCCGGACTAGCGGGGATTGTACAAGAGACCCAGTACTTC,CASGSGLAGIVQETQYF
NA,TRBJ2-1,TRBD2,TRBV28,TGTGCCAGCAGTTCCGGACTAGCGGGGACATCGGTCTTC,CASSSGLAGTSVF
NA,TRBJ2-3,NA,TRBV6-4,TGTGCCAGCAGCCACCAGGTCGGAGATACGCAGTATTTT,CASSHQVGDTQYF
NA,TRBJ2-1,NA,TRBV14,TGTGCCAGCAGCCAACTAGGGGACAATGAGCAGTTCTTC,CASSQLGDNEQFF
NA,TRBJ1-4,TRBD1,TRBV2,TGTGCCAGCAGCAAGGACAGGGGAGAGGAAAAACTGTTTTTT,CASSKDRGEEKLFF
NA,TRBJ2-2,NA,TRBV12-5,TGTGCTAGTGGTTTCTTCGACACCGGGGAGCTGTTTTTT,CASGFFDTGELFF
NA,TRBJ2-1,TRBD2,TRBV7-2,TGTGCCAGCAGCTTATCCGGGACTAGGTACAATGAGCAGTTCTTC,CASSLSGTRYNEQFF
NA,TRBJ2-7,NA,TRBV6-1,TGTGCCAGCAGTCGGGCGGGCAGGTCCTACGAGCAGTACTTC,CASSRAGRSYEQYF
NA,TRBJ1-2,TRBD1,TRBV7-8,TGTGCCAGCAGCCCGTACCAGACAGGGGGCTATGGCTACACCTTC,CASSPYQTGGYGYTF